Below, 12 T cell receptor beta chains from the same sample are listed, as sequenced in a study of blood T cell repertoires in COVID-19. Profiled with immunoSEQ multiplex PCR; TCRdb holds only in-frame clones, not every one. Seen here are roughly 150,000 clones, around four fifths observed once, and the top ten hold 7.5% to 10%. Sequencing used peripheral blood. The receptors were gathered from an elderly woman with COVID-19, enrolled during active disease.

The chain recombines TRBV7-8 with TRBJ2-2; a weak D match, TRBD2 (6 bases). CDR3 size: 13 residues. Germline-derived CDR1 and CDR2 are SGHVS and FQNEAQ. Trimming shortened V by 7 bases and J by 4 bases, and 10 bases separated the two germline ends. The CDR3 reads CASNSLATGELFF. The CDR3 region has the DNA TGTGCCAGCAACTCACTAGCCACCGGGGAGCTGTTTTTT.

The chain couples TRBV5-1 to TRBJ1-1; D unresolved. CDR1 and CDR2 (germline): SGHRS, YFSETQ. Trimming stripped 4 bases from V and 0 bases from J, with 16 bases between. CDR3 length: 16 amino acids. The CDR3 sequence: CASSEKGENMNTEAFF. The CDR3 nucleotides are TGCGCCAGCAGCGAGAAGGGAGAGAATATGAACACTGAAGCTTTCTTT. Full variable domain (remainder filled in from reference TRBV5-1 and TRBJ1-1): KAGVTQTPRYLIKTRGQQVTLSCSPISGHRSVSWYQQTPGQGLQFLFEYFSETQRNKGNFPGRFSGRQFSNSRSEMNVSTLELGDSALYLCASSEKGENMNTEAFFGQGTRLTVV.

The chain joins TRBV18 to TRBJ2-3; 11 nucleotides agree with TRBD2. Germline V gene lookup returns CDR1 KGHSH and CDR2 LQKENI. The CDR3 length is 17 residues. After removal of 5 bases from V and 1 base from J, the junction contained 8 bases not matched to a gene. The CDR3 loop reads CASSSYPTSGGTDTQYF. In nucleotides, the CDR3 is TGTGCCAGCTCATCGTATCCGACTAGCGGGGGCACAGATACGCAGTATTTT.

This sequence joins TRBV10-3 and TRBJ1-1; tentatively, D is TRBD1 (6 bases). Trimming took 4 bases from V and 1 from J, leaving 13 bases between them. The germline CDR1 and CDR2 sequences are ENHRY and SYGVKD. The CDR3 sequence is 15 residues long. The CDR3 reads CAISGRDTGNTEAFF. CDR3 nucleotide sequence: TGTGCCATCAGTGGTCGGGACACTGGGAACACTGAAGCTTTCTTT.

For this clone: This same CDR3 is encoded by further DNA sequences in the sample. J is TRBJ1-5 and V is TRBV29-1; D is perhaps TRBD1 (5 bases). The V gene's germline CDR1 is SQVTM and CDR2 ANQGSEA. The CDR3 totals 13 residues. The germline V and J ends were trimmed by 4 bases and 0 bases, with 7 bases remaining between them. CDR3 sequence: CSVGRDSNQPQHF. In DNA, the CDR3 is TGCAGCGTTGGCAGGGATAGCAATCAGCCCCAGCATTTT.

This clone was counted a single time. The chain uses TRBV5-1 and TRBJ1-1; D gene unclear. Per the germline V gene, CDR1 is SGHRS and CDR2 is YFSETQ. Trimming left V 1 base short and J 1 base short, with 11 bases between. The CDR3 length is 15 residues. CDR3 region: CASSLLGESNTEAFF. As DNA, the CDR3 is TGCGCCAGCAGCTTGCTCGGGGAGTCGAACACTGAAGCTTTCTTT.

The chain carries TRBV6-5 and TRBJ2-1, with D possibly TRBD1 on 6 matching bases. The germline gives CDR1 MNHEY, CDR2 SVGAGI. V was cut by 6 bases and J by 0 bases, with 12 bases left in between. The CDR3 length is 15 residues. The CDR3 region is CASSQQGFSYNEQFF. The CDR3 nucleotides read TGTGCCAGCAGCCAACAGGGTTTCTCCTACAATGAGCAGTTCTTC.

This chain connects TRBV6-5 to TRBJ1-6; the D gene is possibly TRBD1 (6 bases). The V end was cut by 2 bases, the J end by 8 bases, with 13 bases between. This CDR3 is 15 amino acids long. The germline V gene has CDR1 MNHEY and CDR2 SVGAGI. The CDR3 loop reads CASSYEGGVDSPLHF. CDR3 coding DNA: TGTGCCAGCAGTTACGAGGGGGGGGTTGATTCACCCCTCCACTTT.

CDR3 DNA sequence: TGTGCCAGCTCACCAGGGACAGGGATAAACGGCTACACCTTC. Protein product: CASSPGTGINGYTF. The chain combines TRBV18 with TRBJ1-2; TRBD1 matches at 9 bases. Germline CDR1 reads KGHSH; CDR2 reads LQKENI. The J segment lost 8 bases and the V segment lost 2 bases, leaving 6 bases of the junction unmatched. The CDR3 contains 14 residues.

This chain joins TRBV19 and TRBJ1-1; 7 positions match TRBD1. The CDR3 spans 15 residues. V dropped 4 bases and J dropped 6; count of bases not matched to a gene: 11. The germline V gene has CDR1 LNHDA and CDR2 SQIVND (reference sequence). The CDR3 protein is CASSTQTGTVPEAFF. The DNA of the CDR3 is TGTGCCAGTAGTACACAGACAGGGACCGTCCCTGAAGCTTTCTTT.

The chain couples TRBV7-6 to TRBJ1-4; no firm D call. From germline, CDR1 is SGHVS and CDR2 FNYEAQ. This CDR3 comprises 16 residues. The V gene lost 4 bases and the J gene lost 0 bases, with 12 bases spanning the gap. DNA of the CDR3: TGTGCCAGCAGCTCCCTTGCCGGTACAACTAATGAAAAACTGTTTTTT. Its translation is CASSSLAGTTNEKLFF.

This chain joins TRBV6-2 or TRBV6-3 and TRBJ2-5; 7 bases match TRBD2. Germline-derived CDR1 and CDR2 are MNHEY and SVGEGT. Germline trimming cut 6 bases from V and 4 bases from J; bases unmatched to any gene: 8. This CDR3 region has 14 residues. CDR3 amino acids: CASRPRGEAETQYF. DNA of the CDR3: TGTGCCAGCAGACCTCGGGGGGAGGCAGAGACCCAGTACTTC.